This TCR beta chain appears in the sequencing data of a study of CD8 T cells in ankylosing spondylitis (dated by TCRdb to about 2017). With respect to the entire study: T cell receptor beta repertoires were profiled in healthy donors and ankylosing spondylitis patients so that disease-linked TCR variants could be found. In total, the full study cohort was made up of 100 to 140 healthy donors and approximately 27 ankylosing spondylitis patients. Peripheral blood was sampled, and synovial fluid was also collected from ankylosing spondylitis patients. Overall results and qualifications from the work: Blood from ankylosing spondylitis patients appeared to be characterized by a TCR beta motif composed of 7 to 9 highly homologous amino acid variants. Some of the motif variants had been reported before in the synovial fluid and blood of reactive arthritis patients, a finding that suggests common disease-initiation mechanisms. The disease-linked clones were reported to be significantly enriched in matched synovial fluid samples from ankylosing spondylitis patients. A CD8+ phenotype was shown by the disease-linked clones, which were found at relatively low frequencies in peripheral blood.

Turning to this clonotype: The clone's antigen remains unknown. There are no base qualities to consult, and no much larger clone falls within one base.

For sequencing, an Illumina HiSeq 2500 was employed. Quantitative 5'-RACE with molecular barcodes was the method used to prepare the TCR beta libraries. For the original study's pipeline: To identify disease-linked TCR variants, a new computational method was used, one built on a probabilistic model of VDJ rearrangement. The public reads were run again by TCRdb, first through fastp at Q25 and then through MiXCR, and only productive beta chains were kept. Rows with one shared CDR3 protein collapse into an entry with the most common genes and DNA. It is TCRdb's table, rather than the study itself, that gives the V and J calls and clone size. The sample table holds 200,000 to 250,000 distinct CDR3 sequences, of which about 7.3% were seen once. The leading ten clones occupy around 14% of the sample. CDR1 and CDR2 are drawn from the germline V gene: SGHAT, FQNNGV. The CDR3 spans 15 residues, from the cysteine through the phenylalanine. Only CDR3 DNA is held: 45 bases, read in frame from base 1. V lost 3 bases and J lost 5 bases; the stretch between them is 13 bases long.

The TCR sequence derives from a male donor with ankylosing spondylitis. Input material: blood, either unsorted or a sorted T cell fraction (not recorded which). In this chain, TRBV11-2 is recombined with TRBJ1-4, with TRBD1 tentatively as D gene (6 bases match). The nucleotide sequence is TGTGCCAGCAGCTTGTTTTTCAGGGGAAATGAAAAACTGTTTTTT. Protein translation: CASSLFFRGNEKLFF.